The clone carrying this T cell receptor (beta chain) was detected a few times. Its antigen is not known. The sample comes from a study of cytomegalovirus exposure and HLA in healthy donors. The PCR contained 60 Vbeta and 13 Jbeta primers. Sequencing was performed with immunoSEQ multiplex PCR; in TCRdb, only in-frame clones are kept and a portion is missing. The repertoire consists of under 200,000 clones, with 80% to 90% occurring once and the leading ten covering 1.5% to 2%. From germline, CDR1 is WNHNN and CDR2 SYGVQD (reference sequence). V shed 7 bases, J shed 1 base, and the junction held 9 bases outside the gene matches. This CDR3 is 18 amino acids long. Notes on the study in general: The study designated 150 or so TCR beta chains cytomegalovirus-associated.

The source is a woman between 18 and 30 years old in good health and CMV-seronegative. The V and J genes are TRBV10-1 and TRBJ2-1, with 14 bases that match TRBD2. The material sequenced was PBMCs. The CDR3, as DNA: TGCGCCAGCACGGGGTCAGGACTAGCGGGGGGATCCTACAATGAGCAGTTCTTC. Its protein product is CASTGSGLAGGSYNEQFF.